Below are 24 T cell receptor beta chains sequenced from a single sample in a study of blood T cells in healthy people across ages. A J-beta primer mix and a sample-barcoded 5' primer were used in a second PCR of about 7 to 11 cycles. MiXCR was run by TCRdb on the 5' RACE reads, yielding one entry per CDR3 protein. The sample holds 1,800,000 or so distinct CDR3 sequences, roughly 43% seen once. Source material: blood. These TCRs come from a human donor in good health.

There are a few counts of this clonotype. The J gene is TRBJ2-5, the V gene TRBV20-1; 9 bases line up with TRBD2. CDR1 and CDR2 (germline): DFQATT, SNEGSKA (reference sequence). The CDR3 spans 15 residues. Here the CDR3 DNA reads TGCAGGGGTAGTAGCGGGGGCCTACCTCAAGAGACCCAGTACTTC. The encoded protein is CRGSSGGLPQETQYF.

V gene TRBV20-1 combines with J gene TRBJ2-5; 8 bases fit TRBD2. CDR1 and CDR2 (germline): DFQATT, SNEGSKA (reference sequence). This CDR3 comprises 14 residues. V dropped 6 bases and J dropped 4; count of bases not matched to a gene: 10. The CDR3 sequence is CSAIAGYGRETQYF. The CDR3, as DNA: TGCAGTGCGATAGCGGGGTATGGACGAGAGACCCAGTACTTC.

This chain joins TRBV12-3 or TRBV12-4 and TRBJ2-1; D gene unclear. Deletions cut 7 bases from V and 8 bases from J, with 18 bases between. The CDR3 contains 14 residues. The CDR3 DNA reads as TGTGCCAGCAACTACAACCGGGTGTGGGATGAGCAGTTCTTC. Protein product: CASNYNRVWDEQFF.

The chain is built from TRBV7-9 and TRBJ1-2; D unresolved. The CDR3 loop spans 13 amino acids. V was cut by 5 bases and J by 7 bases, with 14 bases left in between. Germline CDR1 reads SEHNR; CDR2 reads FQNEAQ (reference sequence). CDR3 sequence reads: CASSPQGIGGYTF. The CDR3, as DNA: TGTGCCAGCAGCCCACAAGGGATCGGTGGCTACACCTTC.

The chain is built from TRBV2 and TRBJ1-1; the D gene is possibly TRBD1 (6 bases). The CDR3 contains 13 residues. Germline values: CDR1 SNHLY, CDR2 FYNNEI. With 7 bases removed from V and 4 bases from J, the gap between germline ends came to 13 bases. The CDR3 here is CASKREGGTEAFF. The DNA of the CDR3 is TGTGCCAGCAAGAGGGAGGGGGGCACTGAAGCTTTCTTT.

This chain links TRBV12-3 or TRBV12-4 with TRBJ2-1; D call uncertain. The CDR3 length is 15 residues. V shed 7 bases and J shed 0 bases, with 13 bases lying between them. CDR3 residues: CASTPGLSSYNEQFF. DNA of the CDR3: TGTGCCAGCACCCCCGGGCTCAGCTCCTACAATGAGCAGTTCTTC.

This chain links TRBV20-1 with TRBJ1-1, with a weak D call TRBD1 (5 bases). This CDR3 spans 13 amino acids. V lost 6 bases, J lost 0 bases, and 11 bases lay in between. Germline-derived CDR1 and CDR2 are DFQATT and SNEGSKA (reference sequence). The chain's CDR3 is CSATGRLNTEAFF. As DNA, the CDR3 is TGCAGTGCAACGGGACGGTTGAACACTGAAGCTTTCTTT.

In this sample, this clonotype turned up a few times. V is TRBV7-2 and J is TRBJ2-5, with 9 nucleotides matching TRBD2. After removal of 2 bases from V and 5 bases from J, the junction contained 9 bases not matched to a gene. Germline assignment: CDR1 SGHTA and CDR2 FQGNSA. The CDR3 covers 16 residues. CDR3 sequence: CASSLQAAGGQETQYF. The CDR3 nucleotides are TGTGCCAGCAGCTTACAGGCGGCGGGGGGGCAGGAGACCCAGTACTTC.

The rearrangement joins TRBV2 to TRBJ1-2; D remains unclear. The CDR3 consists of 12 residues. V dropped 6 bases and J dropped 8 bases, with 13 bases sitting between them. In germline, CDR1 is SNHLY, CDR2 FYNNEI. The CDR3 nucleotides are TGTGCCAGCAGGCCAGACTCCGGGGGCTACACCTTC. Residues: CASRPDSGGYTF.

There are a few counts of this clonotype. The junction departs from the called germline gene at one end, perhaps through a read error. This chain connects TRBV6-4 to TRBJ1-5, with D perhaps TRBD1 (6 bases). This CDR3 is built from 14 residues. Looked up from germline, CDR1 is MRHNA and CDR2 is SNTAGT. In nucleotides, the CDR3 is TGTGCCGGCAGTGAGCAGGGGAGTTCAGGGCCCCAGCATTTT. This encodes CAGSEQGSSGPQHF.

The chain employs TRBV7-8 and TRBJ2-1; no reliable D call. The CDR3 runs to 16 residues. CDR1 and CDR2 from the germline V gene are SGHVS and FQNEAQ. The ends were cut back, 0 bases at V and 3 bases at J, with 12 bases in the middle. CDR3 protein: CASSLALSRYYNEQFF. The CDR3 nucleotides are TGTGCCAGCAGCTTAGCGTTGAGTCGGTACTACAATGAGCAGTTCTTC.

This clonotype was recorded a few times. This rearrangement joins TRBV9 to TRBJ2-3; D unresolved. The CDR3 has 13 amino acids. V lost 0 bases to trimming and J lost 3 bases, with 5 bases between them. Germline CDR1 SGDLS, CDR2 YYNGEE. CDR3 region: CASSVVPTDTQYF. CDR3 DNA: TGTGCCAGCAGCGTAGTACCTACAGATACGCAGTATTTT.

The chain carries TRBV7-9 and TRBJ2-3; 7 bases agree with TRBD1. The junction had 6 bases not matched to a gene; V was cut back by 1 base and J by 2 bases. The CDR3 is 16 amino acids. The V gene's germline CDR1 is SEHNR and CDR2 FQNEAQ (reference sequence). This CDR3 reads CASSLDRGGITDTQYF. The CDR3 DNA is TGTGCCAGCAGCTTAGACAGGGGCGGCATCACAGATACGCAGTATTTT.

The chain recombines TRBV12-3 or TRBV12-4 with TRBJ2-1, with TRBD2 identical over 9 bases. J gave up 4 bases and V 2 bases, and 6 bases lay outside the gene matches. This CDR3 is built from 16 residues. For the CDR3, the DNA is TGTGCCAGCAGTTTACTGCGGGGGGGCCCGTACAATGAGCAGTTCTTC. Protein sequence: CASSLLRGGPYNEQFF.

This chain joins TRBV9 and TRBJ2-3, with TRBD1 as a possible D gene (7 bases). This CDR3 has 15 amino acids. Germline values: CDR1 SGDLS, CDR2 YYNGEE. V was cut by 2 bases and J by 4 bases, with 14 bases left in between. CDR3 in DNA: TGTGCCAGCAGCGTGTGGAGGGGGCAAGCAGATACGCAGTATTTT. Translation gives CASSVWRGQADTQYF.

The table lists this clonotype with a count of one. V is TRBV28 and J is TRBJ2-1, with TRBD2 identical over 12 bases. CDR3 length equals 17 residues. Germline V gene sequence: CDR1 MDHEN, CDR2 SYDVKM. Trimming at V came to 5 bases and at J to 10 bases, leaving 15 bases not matched to a gene. In nucleotides, the CDR3 is TGTGCCAGCAGTAGGACTAGCGGGACTGGTCGGTCAGGCGAGCAGTTCTTC. Translation: CASSRTSGTGRSGEQFF.

The V and J genes are TRBV30 and TRBJ2-6; 7 bases agree with TRBD2. Germline CDR1 and CDR2: GTSNPN and SVGIG (reference sequence). The CDR3 is 18 amino acids. With 4 bases clipped from V and 1 base from J, the junction kept 13 bases outside the gene matches. CDR3 DNA: TGTGCCTGGACCTCCCAGTGGGGGGGAAAGTCTGGGGCCAACGTCCTGACTTTC. It is translated as CAWTSQWGGKSGANVLTF.

The CDR3 here is CASSLQPPVPPYEQYF. CDR3 sequence (DNA): TGTGCCAGCAGCTTGCAGCCGCCAGTCCCTCCCTACGAGCAGTACTTC. The chain has TRBV7-2 and TRBJ2-7, with no clear D. The CDR3 length is 16 residues. Germline V CDR1 and CDR2: SGHTA, FQGNSA. The V end lost 3 bases, the J end lost 2 bases, and 17 bases lay between the germline ends.

The chain uses TRBV5-1 and TRBJ1-5; D unclear. The CDR3 totals 15 residues. V lost 0 bases, J lost 3 bases, and 10 bases lay in between. CDR1 is SGHRS, CDR2 YFSETQ, per germline. CDR3: CASSLEDPHNQPQHF. Written as DNA, the CDR3 is TGCGCCAGCAGCTTGGAAGACCCACACAATCAGCCCCAGCATTTT.

This clonotype was counted between two and nine times. The rearrangement links TRBV7-8 to TRBJ2-5, with 8 bases lining up with TRBD1. The J call may be incorrect, as the DNA end agrees better with TRBJ2-7. CDR1 and CDR2 (germline): SGHVS, FQNEAQ. This CDR3 comprises 18 residues. The CDR3: CASSPGWTGLKTLYEQYF. CDR3 coding DNA: TGTGCCAGCAGCCCAGGGTGGACAGGGCTAAAAACTCTATACGAGCAGTACTTC.

This clonotype was observed a few times. The genes are TRBV29-1 and TRBJ2-2; 8 nucleotides align to TRBD2. The CDR3 is 14 residues long. The germline CDR1 and CDR2 sequences are SQVTM and ANQGSEA. V shed 7 bases, J shed 6 bases, and the junction held 10 bases outside the gene matches. CDR3 protein: CSGVLAEVPGELFF. In DNA, the CDR3 is TGCAGCGGCGTACTAGCGGAGGTACCCGGGGAGCTGTTTTTT.

This chain joins TRBV4-1 and TRBJ2-1, with 8 bases fitting TRBD2. CDR1 is MGHRA, CDR2 YSYEKL, per germline. The V gene end was trimmed by 4 bases and the J gene end by 8 bases; junction bases not matched to a gene: 7. The CDR3 consists of 14 residues. CDR3 amino acids: CASSLWAGRDEQFF. The CDR3 DNA follows: TGCGCCAGCAGCCTATGGGCCGGGAGGGATGAGCAGTTCTTC.

The CDR3 here is CASSLARDRGFGYTF. The DNA of the CDR3 is TGTGCCAGCAGCTTGGCCCGGGACAGGGGATTTGGCTACACCTTC. The chain employs TRBV5-4 and TRBJ1-2; TRBD1 matches at 10 bases. CDR1 is SGHNT and CDR2 is YYREEE in the germline V gene (reference sequence). The CDR3 length is 15 residues. V trimming: 0 bases; J trimming: 7 bases; junction bases outside the gene matches: 6. The whole variable domain, filled in from reference TRBV5-4 and TRBJ1-2, reads ETGVTQSPTHLIKTRGQQVTLRCSSQSGHNTVSWYQQALGQGPQFIFQYYREEENGRGNFPPRFSGLQFPNYSSELNVNALELDDSALYLCASSLARDRGFGYTFGSGTRLTVV.

The chain combines TRBV29-1 with TRBJ1-5; 9 bases are shared with TRBD1. The CDR3 is 15 amino acids. V was clipped by 0 bases and J by 7 bases; unmatched bases: 7. Looked up from germline, CDR1 is SQVTM and CDR2 is ANQGSEA. CDR3 DNA: TGCAGCGTTGAAGATTTTTGGACAGGGGTACAGCCCCAGCATTTT. The encoded protein is CSVEDFWTGVQPQHF. Full variable domain (remainder filled in from reference TRBV29-1 and TRBJ1-5): SAVISQKPSRDICQRGTSLTIQCQVDSQVTMMFWYRQQPGQSLTLIATANQGSEATYESGFVIDKFPISRPNLTFSTLTVSNMSPEDSSIYLCSVEDFWTGVQPQHFGDGTRLSIL.